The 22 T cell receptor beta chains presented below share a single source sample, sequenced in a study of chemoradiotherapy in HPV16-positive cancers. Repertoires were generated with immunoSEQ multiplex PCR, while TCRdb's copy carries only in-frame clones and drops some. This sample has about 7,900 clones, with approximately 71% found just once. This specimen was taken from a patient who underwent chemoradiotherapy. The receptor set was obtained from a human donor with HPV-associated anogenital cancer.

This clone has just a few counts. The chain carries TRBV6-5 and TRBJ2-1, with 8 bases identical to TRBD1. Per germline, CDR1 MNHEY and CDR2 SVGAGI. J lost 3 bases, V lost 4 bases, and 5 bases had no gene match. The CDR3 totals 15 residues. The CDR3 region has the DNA TGTGCCAGCAGTTTTAACAGGGGGAACTACAATGAGCAGTTCTTC. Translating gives CASSFNRGNYNEQFF.

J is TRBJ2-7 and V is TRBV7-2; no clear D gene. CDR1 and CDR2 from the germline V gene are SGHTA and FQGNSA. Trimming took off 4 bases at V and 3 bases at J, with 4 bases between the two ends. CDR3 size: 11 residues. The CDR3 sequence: CASSSNYEQYF. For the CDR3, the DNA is TGTGCCAGCAGCTCTAACTACGAGCAGTACTTC.

The CDR3 reads CASSKGLAGENEQFF. The CDR3 DNA is TGTGCCAGCAGCAAAGGACTAGCGGGAGAAAATGAGCAGTTCTTC. V usage is TRBV11-1 and J usage is TRBJ2-1, with 13 bases fitting TRBD2. Losses at the gene ends were 5 bases for V and 7 bases for J; bases not matched to a gene: 5. This CDR3 is built from 15 residues. Germline assignment: CDR1 SGHAT and CDR2 FQDESV (reference sequence).

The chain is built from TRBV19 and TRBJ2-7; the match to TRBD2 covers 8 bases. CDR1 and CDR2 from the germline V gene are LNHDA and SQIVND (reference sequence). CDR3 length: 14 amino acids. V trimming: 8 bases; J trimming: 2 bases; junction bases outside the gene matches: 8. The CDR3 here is CASSKRGPPYEQYF. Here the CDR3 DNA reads TGTGCCAGTTCCAAGCGGGGGCCGCCCTACGAGCAGTACTTC.

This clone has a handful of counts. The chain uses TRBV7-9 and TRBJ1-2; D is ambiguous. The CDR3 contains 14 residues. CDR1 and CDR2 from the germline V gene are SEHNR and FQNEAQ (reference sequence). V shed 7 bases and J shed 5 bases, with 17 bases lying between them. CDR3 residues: CASTPAHSPYGYTF. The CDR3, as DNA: TGTGCCAGCACCCCAGCGCACTCCCCGTATGGCTACACCTTC. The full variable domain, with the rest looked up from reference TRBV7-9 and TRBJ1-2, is DTGVSQNPRHKITKRGQNVTFRCDPISEHNRLYWYRQTLGQGPEFLTYFQNEAQLEKSRLLSDRFSAERPKGSFSTLEIQRTEQGDSAMYLCASTPAHSPYGYTFGSGTRLTVV.

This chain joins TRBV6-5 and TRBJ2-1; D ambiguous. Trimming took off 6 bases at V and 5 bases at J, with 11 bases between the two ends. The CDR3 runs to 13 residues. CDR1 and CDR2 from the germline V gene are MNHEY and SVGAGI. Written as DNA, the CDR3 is TGTGCCAGCAGCCCCGAAATGAACAATGAGCAGTTCTTC. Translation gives CASSPEMNNEQFF.

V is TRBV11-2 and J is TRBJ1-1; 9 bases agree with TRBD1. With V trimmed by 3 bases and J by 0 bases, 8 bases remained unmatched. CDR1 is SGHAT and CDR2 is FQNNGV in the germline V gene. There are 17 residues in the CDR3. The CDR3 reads CASSFAGTGFMNTEAFF. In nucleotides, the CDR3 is TGTGCCAGCAGCTTCGCCGGGACAGGGTTCATGAACACTGAAGCTTTCTTT.

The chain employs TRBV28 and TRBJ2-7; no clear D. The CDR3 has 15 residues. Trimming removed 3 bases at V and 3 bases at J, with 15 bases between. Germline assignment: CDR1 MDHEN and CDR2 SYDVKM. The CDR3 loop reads CASSFAGSTNYEQYF. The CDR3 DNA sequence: TGTGCCAGCAGTTTTGCCGGCAGTACTAACTACGAGCAGTACTTC.

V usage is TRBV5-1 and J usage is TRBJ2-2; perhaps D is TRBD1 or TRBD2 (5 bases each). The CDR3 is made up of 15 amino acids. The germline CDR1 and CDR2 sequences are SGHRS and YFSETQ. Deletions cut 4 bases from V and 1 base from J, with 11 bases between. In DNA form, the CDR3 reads TGCGCCAGCAGCGGGGGTGGCGGGAACACCGGGGAGCTGTTTTTT. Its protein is CASSGGGGNTGELFF.

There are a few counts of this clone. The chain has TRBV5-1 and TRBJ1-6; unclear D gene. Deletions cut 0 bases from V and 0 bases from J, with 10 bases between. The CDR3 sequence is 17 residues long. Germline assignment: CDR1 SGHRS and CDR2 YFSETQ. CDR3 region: CASSLAVGDSYNSPLHF. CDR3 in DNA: TGCGCCAGCAGCTTGGCCGTCGGGGACTCCTATAATTCACCCCTCCACTTT.

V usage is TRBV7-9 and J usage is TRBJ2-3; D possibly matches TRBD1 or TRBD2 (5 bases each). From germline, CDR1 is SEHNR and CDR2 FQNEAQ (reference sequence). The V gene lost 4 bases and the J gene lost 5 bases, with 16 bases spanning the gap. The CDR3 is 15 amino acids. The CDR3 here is CASSSPGARGDTQYF. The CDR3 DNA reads TGTGCCAGCAGCTCCCCCGGGGCTAGGGGAGATACGCAGTATTTT.

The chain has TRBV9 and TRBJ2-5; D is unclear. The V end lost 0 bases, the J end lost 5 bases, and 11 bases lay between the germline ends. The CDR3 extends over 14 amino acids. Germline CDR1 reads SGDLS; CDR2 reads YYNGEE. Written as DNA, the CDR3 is TGTGCCAGCAGCGTAGAAGGATCATGGGAGACCCAGTACTTC. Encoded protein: CASSVEGSWETQYF.

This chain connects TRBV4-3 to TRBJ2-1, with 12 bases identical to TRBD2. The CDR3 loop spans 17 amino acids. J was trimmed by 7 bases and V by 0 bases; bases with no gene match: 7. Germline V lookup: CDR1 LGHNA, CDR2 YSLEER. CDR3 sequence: CASSQEFGLAGSNEQFF. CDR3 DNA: TGCGCCAGCAGCCAAGAATTTGGACTAGCGGGATCGAATGAGCAGTTCTTC.

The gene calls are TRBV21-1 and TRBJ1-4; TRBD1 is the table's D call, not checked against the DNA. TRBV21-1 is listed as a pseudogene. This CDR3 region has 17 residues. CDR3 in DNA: TGTGCCAGCAGCAGGCGTAGTGGGGCTCACTTTTCGGGAAAACTGTTTTTT. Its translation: CASSRRSGAHFSGKLFF.

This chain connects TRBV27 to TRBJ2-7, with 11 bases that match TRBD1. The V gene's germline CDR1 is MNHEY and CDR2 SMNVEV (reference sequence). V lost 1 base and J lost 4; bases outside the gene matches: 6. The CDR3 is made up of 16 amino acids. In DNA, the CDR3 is TGTGCCAGCAGTTTATTTCAGTGGGACAGGGGGTACGAGCAGTACTTC. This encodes CASSLFQWDRGYEQYF.

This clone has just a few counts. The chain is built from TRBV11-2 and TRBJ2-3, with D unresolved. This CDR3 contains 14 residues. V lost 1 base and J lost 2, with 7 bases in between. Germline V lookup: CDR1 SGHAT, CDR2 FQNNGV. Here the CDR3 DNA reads TGTGCCAGCAGCTTAGGCCAAGTCACAGATACGCAGTATTTT. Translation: CASSLGQVTDTQYF.

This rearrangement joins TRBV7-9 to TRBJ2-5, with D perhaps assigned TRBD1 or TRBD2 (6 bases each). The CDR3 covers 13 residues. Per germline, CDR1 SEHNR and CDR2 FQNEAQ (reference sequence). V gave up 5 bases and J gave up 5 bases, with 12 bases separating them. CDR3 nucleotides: TGTGCCAGCAGCCCCCGGGGGCCCGAGACCCAGTACTTC. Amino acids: CASSPRGPETQYF.

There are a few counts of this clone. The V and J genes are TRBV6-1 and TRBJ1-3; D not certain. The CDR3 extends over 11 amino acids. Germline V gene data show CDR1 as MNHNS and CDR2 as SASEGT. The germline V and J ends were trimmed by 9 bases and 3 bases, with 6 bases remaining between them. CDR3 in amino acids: CASWLGNTIYF. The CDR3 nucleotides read TGTGCCAGTTGGCTTGGAAACACCATATATTTT.

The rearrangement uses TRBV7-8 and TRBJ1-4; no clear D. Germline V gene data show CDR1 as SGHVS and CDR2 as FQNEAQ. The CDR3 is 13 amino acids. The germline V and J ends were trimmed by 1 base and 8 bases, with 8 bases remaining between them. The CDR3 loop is CASSLVGGEKLFF. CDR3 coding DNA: TGTGCCAGCAGCTTAGTAGGAGGGGAAAAACTGTTTTTT.

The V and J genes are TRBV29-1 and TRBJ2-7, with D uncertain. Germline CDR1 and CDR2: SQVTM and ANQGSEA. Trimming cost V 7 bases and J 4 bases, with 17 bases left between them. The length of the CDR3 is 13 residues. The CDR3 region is CSASAGTAYEQYF. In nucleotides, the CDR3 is TGCAGCGCATCCGCCGGAACCGCTTACGAGCAGTACTTC.

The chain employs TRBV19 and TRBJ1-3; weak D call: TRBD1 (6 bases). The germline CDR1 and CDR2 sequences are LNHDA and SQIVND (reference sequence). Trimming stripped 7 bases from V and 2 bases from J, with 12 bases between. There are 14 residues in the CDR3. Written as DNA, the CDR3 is TGTGCCAGTACCCCGGACAGAGCTGGAAACACCATATATTTT. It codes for CASTPDRAGNTIYF.

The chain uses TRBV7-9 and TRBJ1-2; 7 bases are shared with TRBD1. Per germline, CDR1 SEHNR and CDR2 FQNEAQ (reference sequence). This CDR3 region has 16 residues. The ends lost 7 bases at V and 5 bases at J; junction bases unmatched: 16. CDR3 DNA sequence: TGTGCCAGCAACAATGCTAACGACAGGGCCAGATATGGCTACACCTTC. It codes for CASNNANDRARYGYTF.